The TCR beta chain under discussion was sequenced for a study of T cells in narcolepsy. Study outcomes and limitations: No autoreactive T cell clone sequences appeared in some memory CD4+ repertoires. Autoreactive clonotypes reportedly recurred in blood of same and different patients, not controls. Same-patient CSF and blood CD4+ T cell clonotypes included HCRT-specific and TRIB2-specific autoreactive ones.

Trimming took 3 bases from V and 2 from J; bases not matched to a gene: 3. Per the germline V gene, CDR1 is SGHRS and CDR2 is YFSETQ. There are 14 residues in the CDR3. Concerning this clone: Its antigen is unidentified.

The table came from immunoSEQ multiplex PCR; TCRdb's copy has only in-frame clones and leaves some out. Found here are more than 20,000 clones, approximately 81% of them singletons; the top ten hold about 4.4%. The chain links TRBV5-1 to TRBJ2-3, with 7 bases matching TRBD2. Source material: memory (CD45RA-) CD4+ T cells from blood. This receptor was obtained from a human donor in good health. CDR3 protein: CASSSAGNTDTQYF. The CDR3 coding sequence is TGCGCCAGCAGCTCAGCGGGGAACACAGATACGCAGTATTTT.